This is a list of T cell receptor beta chains from one sample in a study of T cells in Graves' hyperthyroidism and ophthalmopathy. In TCRdb, the multiplex PCR reads were re-called with MiXCR into one record per CDR3 protein. The data show approximately 330,000 distinct CDR3 sequences, roughly 20% seen once. The material sequenced was blood. Every receptor here comes from a woman between 45 and 65 years old with Graves' hyperthyroidism. CDR3s include the opening cysteine and the closing phenylalanine or tryptophan. A D gene is named only where the DNA matches it firmly. Rows may omit the clone size; those that give it use once, few, many or a size class.

>NA|TRBJ1-2|TRBV29-1|NA
CSASGASYGYTF
TGCAGCGCCTCAGGGGCCAGCTATGGCTACACCTTC
>NA|TRBJ2-2|TRBV6-1|TRBD1
CASSDTSGTANTGELFF
TGTGCCAGCAGTGATACATCCGGGACAGCGAACACCGGGGAGCTGTTTTTT
>few|TRBJ2-7|TRBV20-1|TRBD1
CSAIPGQGADEQYF
TGCAGTGCCATTCCGGGACAGGGGGCCGACGAGCAGTACTTC
>few|TRBJ2-3|TRBV18|NA
CASSPRGMDDTQYF
TGTGCCAGCTCACCCCGGGGAATGGACGATACGCAGTATTTT
>many|TRBJ2-4|TRBV3-1|TRBD2
CASSQYGGTSLEIQYF
TGTGCCAGCAGCCAGTACGGAGGGACTAGCTTAGAGATTCAGTACTTC
>few|TRBJ2-1|TRBV29-1|TRBD1
CSVETGTAYNEQFF
TGCAGCGTAGAAACCGGGACAGCTTACAATGAGCAGTTCTTC
>few|TRBJ1-5|TRBV5-1|NA
CASSLAGGNQPQHF
TGCGCCAGCAGCTTAGCAGGCGGGAATCAGCCCCAGCATTTT
>NA|TRBJ2-6|TRBV27|TRBD1
CASSLRGGAGANVLTF
TGTGCCAGCAGTTTGAGAGGGGGCGCTGGGGCCAACGTCCTGACTTTC
>NA|TRBJ1-2|TRBV5-6|NA
CASSDPGIYGYTF
TGTGCCAGCAGTGATCCCGGGATTTATGGCTACACCTTC
>NA|TRBJ2-7|TRBV6-1|TRBD2
CASGLSGTTYEQYF
TGTGCCAGCGGGCTGAGCGGGACCACCTACGAGCAGTACTTC
>NA|TRBJ1-6|TRBV5-8|NA
CASSPVYASYNSPLHF
TGTGCCAGCAGCCCTGTCTACGCCTCCTATAATTCACCCCTCCACTTT
>few|TRBJ1-1|TRBV30|NA
CAWSVFSGVFGAFF
TGTGCCTGGAGTGTTTTTAGCGGGGTTTTCGGAGCTTTCTTT
>NA|TRBJ1-1|TRBV19|TRBD1
CASSKGTGYMNTEAFF
TGTGCCAGTAGTAAGGGGACAGGCTACATGAACACTGAAGCTTTCTTT
>many|TRBJ1-1|TRBV18|NA
CASSPSAGANTEAFF
TGTGCCAGCTCACCATCGGCAGGGGCGAACACTGAAGCTTTCTTT
>many|TRBJ2-5|TRBV30|NA
CAWSIQGGETQYF
TGTGCCTGGAGTATTCAGGGGGGTGAGACCCAGTACTTC
>few|TRBJ2-5|TRBV6-1|NA
CASSEALTFQETQYF
TGTGCCAGCAGTGAAGCGTTGACCTTCCAAGAGACCCAGTACTTC
>few|TRBJ2-3|TRBV7-2|NA
CASSLGAFTDTQYF
TGTGCCAGCAGCTTAGGGGCCTTCACAGATACGCAGTATTTT
>many|TRBJ2-4|TRBV28|NA
CATRKQGNPNIQYF
TGTGCCACCAGAAAACAGGGAAATCCTAACATTCAGTACTTC
>NA|TRBJ2-3|TRBV29-1|TRBD2
CSVRGLAGSDTQYF
TGCAGCGTTCGAGGACTAGCGGGGTCAGATACGCAGTATTTT
>NA|TRBJ1-5|TRBV10-3|NA
CAISEFERDNQPQHF
TGTGCCATCAGTGAATTTGAACGGGACAATCAGCCCCAGCATTTT